Listed below are T cell receptor beta chains from one sample, sequenced in a study of blood T cell repertoires in COVID-19. Sequencing used immunoSEQ multiplex PCR; TCRdb keeps in-frame clones, though not all of them. Among 130,000 or so clones listed, about 85% were seen once. Sequences were obtained from peripheral blood. Source of these receptors: a human donor in a cohort sampled during active COVID-19. The CDR3 runs from the conserved cysteine through the conserved F or W. D genes are given only for firm matches. Where a row states a size, it is once, few, many or the class of an expanded clone; other rows omit it.

D gene	clone size	V gene	J gene	CDR3 protein	CDR3 DNA
TRBD1	NA	TRBV7-9	TRBJ1-2	CASSHDTGGYGYTF	TGTGCCAGCAGCCACGACACAGGGGGCTATGGCTACACCTTC
NA	once	TRBV5-4	TRBJ1-1	CASSLEARANTEAFF	TGTGCCAGCAGCCTGGAAGCCAGGGCGAACACTGAAGCTTTCTTT
NA	NA	TRBV5-1	TRBJ1-6	CASTNDPGGGNSPLHF	TGCGCCAGCACAAACGACCCCGGTGGAGGAAATTCACCCCTCCACTTT
NA	NA	TRBV11-2	TRBJ2-5	CASSLEPGETQYF	TGTGCCAGCAGCTTAGAACCGGGAGAGACCCAGTACTTC
TRBD2	once	TRBV11-3	TRBJ2-3	CASSLKGAGGTTDTQYF	TGTGCCAGCAGCTTGAAAGGAGCGGGGGGAACCACAGATACGCAGTATTTT
NA	NA	TRBV10-2	TRBJ1-4	CASSRGEREKLFF	TGCGCCAGCTCGCGGGGGGAGAGAGAAAAACTGTTTTTT
NA	NA	TRBV20-1	TRBJ2-2	CSASGGANTGELFF	TGCAGTGCTAGTGGCGGAGCGAACACCGGGGAGCTGTTTTTT
NA	NA	TRBV5-1	TRBJ2-7	CASTTGTSYEQYF	TGCGCCAGCACAACAGGAACCTCCTACGAGCAGTACTTC
NA	NA	TRBV6-5	TRBJ2-5	CASSYSMADQETQYF	TGTGCCAGCAGTTACTCGATGGCAGATCAAGAGACCCAGTACTTC
TRBD1	NA	TRBV30	TRBJ1-1	CAWSGDRGKLGEAFF	TGTGCCTGGAGTGGGGACAGGGGGAAGTTGGGTGAAGCTTTCTTT
NA	few	TRBV20-1	TRBJ1-2	CSASEGRSYGYTF	TGCAGTGCTAGTGAGGGGCGCAGCTATGGCTACACCTTC
TRBD2	NA	TRBV5-1	TRBJ2-3	CASSLAKGTSRSTDTQYF	TGCGCCAGCAGCTTGGCCAAAGGGACTAGCAGGAGCACAGATACGCAGTATTTT
NA	NA	TRBV11-3	TRBJ2-6	CASSVTPGSGANVLTF	TGTGCCAGCAGCGTTACTCCAGGCTCTGGGGCCAACGTCCTGACTTTC
NA	NA	TRBV2	TRBJ1-2	CASTGVTYGYTF	TGTGCCAGCACGGGAGTAACCTATGGCTACACCTTC
TRBD2	NA	TRBV18	TRBJ2-6	CASSPASGVSGANVLTF	TGTGCCAGCTCACCGGCTAGCGGGGTGTCTGGGGCCAACGTCCTGACTTTC
NA	NA	TRBV19	TRBJ1-5	CASSTAGDGGQPQHF	TGTGCCAGTAGTACGGCAGGGGATGGGGGTCAGCCCCAGCATTTT
NA	few	TRBV5-4	TRBJ2-3	CASSPGAGDQATQYF	TGTGCCAGCAGCCCAGGCGCAGGGGATCAAGCTACGCAGTATTTT
NA	NA	TRBV27	TRBJ1-2	CASSPDWTANYGYTF	TGTGCCAGCAGTCCGGACTGGACAGCTAACTATGGCTACACCTTC
TRBD2	NA	TRBV7-2	TRBJ2-1	CASSLAPGGGYNEQFF	TGTGCCAGCAGCTTAGCCCCGGGAGGAGGCTACAATGAGCAGTTCTTC
TRBD1	few	TRBV18	TRBJ2-7	CASSVTGDYEQYF	TGTGCCAGCTCAGTGACAGGGGACTACGAGCAGTACTTC
TRBD2	NA	TRBV9	TRBJ2-2	CASSVRLAGNTGELFF	TGTGCCAGCAGCGTGAGACTAGCGGGGAACACCGGGGAGCTGTTTTTT
NA	once	TRBV6-5	TRBJ2-7	CASGTPSYEQYF	TGTGCCAGTGGGACACCTTCCTACGAGCAGTACTTC
NA	NA	TRBV3-1/TRBV3-2	TRBJ2-3	CASSQGPGSYTQYF	TGTGCCAGCAGCCAGGGCCCCGGAAGCTATACGCAGTATTTT
NA	NA	TRBV9	TRBJ2-3	CASSSDGGTDTQYF	TGTGCCAGTAGCTCAGATGGAGGCACAGATACGCAGTATTTT
TRBD2	NA	TRBV2	TRBJ2-5	CASSEGGETQYF	TGTGCCAGCAGTGAGGGGGGGGAGACCCAGTACTTC
TRBD1	NA	TRBV28	TRBJ2-5	CASSLPRGRGLQETQYF	TGTGCCAGCAGTCTGCCCCGTGGCAGGGGGCTTCAAGAGACCCAGTACTTC
NA	once	TRBV6-2/TRBV6-3	TRBJ2-1	CASRPGPGDNEQFF	TGTGCCAGCCGCCCGGGGCCTGGCGACAATGAGCAGTTCTTC
NA	NA	TRBV9	TRBJ2-7	CASSPDSLSSYEQYF	TGTGCCAGCAGCCCGGACAGCTTGAGCTCCTACGAGCAGTACTTC
TRBD2	NA	TRBV2	TRBJ2-3	CASSGGLAGVRDTQYF	TGTGCCAGCAGTGGGGGACTAGCGGGAGTCCGAGATACGCAGTATTTT
NA	NA	TRBV2	TRBJ1-2	CASSEAGRGSGYTF	TGTGCCAGCAGTGAAGCGGGCAGGGGCTCTGGCTACACCTTC
NA	NA	TRBV3-1/TRBV3-2	TRBJ2-7	CASSHRGRSPSGEQYF	TGTGCCAGCAGCCACCGCGGTAGGTCCCCTTCGGGGGAGCAGTACTTC
TRBD1	NA	TRBV6-4	TRBJ1-2	CASSDSRTGRDNYGYTF	TGTGCCAGCAGTGACTCCCGGACAGGGAGGGATAACTATGGCTACACCTTC
NA	NA	TRBV7-2	TRBJ2-1	CASSLVADNNEQFF	TGTGCCAGCAGCTTAGTAGCCGATAACAATGAGCAGTTCTTC
NA	NA	TRBV11-2	TRBJ2-2	CASSLEGLGELFF	TGTGCCAGCAGCTTAGAGGGGCTCGGGGAGCTGTTTTTT
NA	NA	TRBV6-2/TRBV6-3	TRBJ1-2	CASSSPLGGSRGYTF	TGTGCCAGCAGTTCCCCCCTCGGGGGGAGTCGTGGCTACACCTTC
NA	NA	TRBV15	TRBJ2-5	CATSRDRPKFKETQYF	TGTGCCACCAGCAGAGACAGGCCGAAGTTCAAAGAGACCCAGTACTTC
NA	once	TRBV9	TRBJ1-2	CASSVDGGAYGYTF	TGTGCCAGCAGCGTAGATGGGGGCGCCTATGGCTACACCTTC
NA	NA	TRBV9	TRBJ2-1	CASSVDPRGASNEQFF	TGTGCCAGCAGCGTAGACCCACGGGGGGCCTCGAATGAGCAGTTCTTC
NA	once	TRBV19	TRBJ1-5	CATQLDRSSNQPQHF	TGTGCCACTCAATTGGACAGAAGTAGCAATCAGCCCCAGCATTTT
NA	NA	TRBV5-5	TRBJ2-1	CASSSAWGRNEQFF	TGTGCCAGCAGCTCCGCTTGGGGGCGCAATGAGCAGTTCTTC
NA	NA	TRBV11-3	TRBJ1-1	CASSFKWGNEAFF	TGTGCCAGCAGTTTCAAGTGGGGCAATGAAGCTTTCTTT
NA	NA	TRBV27	TRBJ1-2	CASSLTGLINYGYTF	TGTGCCAGCAGTTTAACGGGACTCATTAACTATGGCTACACCTTC
NA	NA	TRBV6-1	TRBJ2-1	CASSATGQHSYNEQFF	TGTGCCAGCAGTGCAACTGGACAGCACTCCTACAATGAGCAGTTCTTC
TRBD1	NA	TRBV9	TRBJ1-5	CASSVTGVDGQPQHF	TGTGCCAGCAGCGTAACAGGGGTTGACGGTCAGCCCCAGCATTTT
NA	NA	TRBV6-2/TRBV6-3	TRBJ2-3	CASSYIQSTDTQYF	TGTGCCAGCAGTTACATCCAAAGCACAGATACGCAGTATTTT
TRBD2	NA	TRBV7-6	TRBJ2-2	CASSLAGLAANTGELFF	TGTGCCAGCAGCTTAGCGGGACTAGCGGCCAACACCGGGGAGCTGTTTTTT
TRBD1	NA	TRBV27	TRBJ2-2	CASSLEGARTGELFF	TGTGCCAGCAGTTTAGAGGGGGCGCGGACCGGGGAGCTGTTTTTT
NA	once	TRBV5-1	TRBJ2-1	CASSLSTGQDLF	TGCGCCAGCAGCTTAAGTACCGGACAAGACCTCTTC